Below, 5 T cell receptor beta chains from the same sample are listed, as sequenced in a study of OX40 agonist ivuxolimab in advanced cancers. The table came from immunoSEQ multiplex PCR; TCRdb's copy has only in-frame clones and leaves some out. The sample includes tens of thousands of clones, under 80% seen only once; the top ten take 9.5%. Material: CD4+ or CD8+ T cells sorted from blood, obtained in a trial of the OX40 agonist ivuxolimab. The receptors here all came from an adult with an advanced solid tumor such as melanoma, head and neck, liver or kidney cancer.

The genes are TRBV27 and TRBJ2-3, with D perhaps matching TRBD2 (5 bases). Per germline, CDR1 MNHEY and CDR2 SMNVEV (reference sequence). V was trimmed by 6 bases and J by 3 bases, leaving 10 bases between them. CDR3 length: 13 residues. The DNA of the CDR3 is TGTGCCAGCAGAGACTACGGGACAGATACGCAGTATTTT. Residues: CASRDYGTDTQYF.

The rearrangement links TRBV18 to TRBJ2-1; D gene ambiguous. The germline V and J ends were trimmed by 3 bases and 8 bases, with 8 bases remaining between them. The germline CDR1 and CDR2 sequences are KGHSH and LQKENI. The CDR3 is made up of 12 amino acids. CDR3 sequence: CASSPIKDEQFF. CDR3 nucleotides: TGTGCCAGCTCACCCATTAAAGATGAGCAGTTCTTC.

This chain connects TRBV6-5 to TRBJ1-6; 8 bases align to TRBD1. In germline, CDR1 is MNHEY, CDR2 SVGAGI. This CDR3 spans 15 amino acids. V trimming: 6 bases; J trimming: 8 bases; junction bases outside the gene matches: 9. The CDR3 region has the DNA TGTGCCAGCAGCTCCCGGACAGGGAGGGATTCACCCCTCCACTTT. Amino acid sequence: CASSSRTGRDSPLHF.

The V and J genes are TRBV5-1 and TRBJ2-7, with 8 positions matching TRBD2. The CDR3 sequence is 18 residues long. J lost 2 bases, V lost 9 bases, and 22 bases had no gene match. Germline CDR1 is SGHRS and CDR2 is YFSETQ. This chain's CDR3 is CATPCKGGTRGMTYEQYF. In DNA, the CDR3 is TGCGCCACACCTTGCAAGGGGGGGACTAGGGGAATGACCTACGAGCAGTACTTC.

This clone was detected once. CDR3 sequence (DNA): TGTGCCAGCAGGGGTGGAGGCAGCACAACAGATACGCAGTATTTT. Translated: CASRGGGSTTDTQYF. The chain combines TRBV2 with TRBJ2-3; the D gene is possibly TRBD2 (5 bases). The V end lost 6 bases, the J end lost 3 bases, and 16 bases lay between the germline ends. Germline CDR1 is SNHLY and CDR2 is FYNNEI. This CDR3 is built from 15 residues.